Listed below are T cell receptor beta chains from one sample, sequenced in a study of CD8+ T cells in alopecia areata. Some clones are missing from TCRdb's copy, which holds only in-frame ones; the method was immunoSEQ multiplex PCR. This table holds approximately 1,500 clones, more than 70% found once. Sequences were derived from skin, sampled at week 24, from a patient treated with tofacitinib. The source is a human donor with alopecia areata. Both conserved end residues are part of each CDR3. A D gene is named only where the DNA matches it firmly. Clone size is not always given. Where it is, it says once, few, many or a class for expanded clones.

j_call	v_call	cdr3_length	d_call	clone_size	cdr3_aa	cdr3_nt
TRBJ2-3	TRBV7-2	16	TRBD2	-	CASSARTSGGIVTQYF	TGTGCCAGCAGCGCCCGGACTAGCGGGGGTATTGTTACGCAGTATTTT
TRBJ2-2	TRBV30	14	-	-	CAWSVSRNTGELFF	TGTGCCTGGAGTGTAAGCAGGAACACCGGGGAGCTGTTTTTT
TRBJ1-6	TRBV27	14	TRBD1	-	CASNRQGPNSPLHF	TGTGCCAGCAATAGACAGGGGCCGAATTCACCCCTCCACTTT
TRBJ2-1	TRBV12-2	12	-	-	CASRFLPSEQFF	TGTGCAAGTCGCTTCCTCCCGAGCGAGCAGTTCTTC
TRBJ2-5	TRBV2	15	-	-	CASSGRAGHVETQYF	TGTGCCAGCAGTGGTCGAGCCGGCCATGTGGAGACCCAGTACTTC
TRBJ2-2	TRBV5-1	16	-	-	CASNIRWAEVTGELFF	TGCGCCAGCAACATTCGCTGGGCCGAGGTCACCGGGGAGCTGTTTTTT
TRBJ2-3	TRBV6-5	15	-	-	CASKRGGAGADTQYF	TGTGCCAGCAAAAGAGGGGGGGCGGGGGCAGATACGCAGTATTTT
TRBJ2-7	TRBV4-1	16	-	-	CASSQDRSVRTYEQYF	TGCGCCAGCAGCCAAGATCGGTCCGTCCGGACCTACGAGCAGTACTTC
TRBJ2-2	TRBV6-5	15	TRBD1	-	CASIRGQVAVGELFF	TGTGCCAGCATAAGGGGACAGGTGGCGGTCGGGGAGCTGTTTTTT
TRBJ2-7	TRBV21-1	16	-	-	CASSKEAVKSSYEQYF	TGTGCCAGCAGCAAAGAGGCCGTCAAAAGCTCCTACGAGCAGTACTTC
TRBJ2-3	TRBV5-1	14	TRBD2	-	CASSAGGSTDTQYF	TGCGCCAGCAGCGCGGGGGGGAGCACAGATACGCAGTATTTT
TRBJ2-1	TRBV7-2	14	TRBD2	-	CASSLAGLANEQFF	TGTGCCAGCAGCTTAGCTGGACTAGCGAATGAGCAGTTCTTC
TRBJ2-3	TRBV29-1	16	-	-	CSVEGASKGSTDTQYF	TGCAGCGTTGAAGGGGCTAGCAAAGGTAGCACAGATACGCAGTATTTT
TRBJ2-1	TRBV5-1	17	-	-	CASSQDHRDSPYNEQFF	TGCGCCAGCAGCCAAGACCACAGGGATTCCCCTTACAATGAGCAGTTCTTC
TRBJ2-3	TRBV19	11	-	once	CASSAADTQYF	TGTGCCAGTAGCGCGGCAGATACGCAGTATTTT
TRBJ2-1	TRBV27	12	-	-	CASRTGYNEQFF	TGTGCCAGCAGGACGGGCTACAATGAGCAGTTCTTC
TRBJ1-2	TRBV5-6	14	-	-	CASSLQGQRYGYTF	TGTGCCAGCAGCTTGCAAGGGCAGCGCTATGGCTACACCTTC
TRBJ2-3	TRBV27	11	TRBD2	-	CASSPGTSKYF	TGTGCCAGCAGTCCCGGGACTAGCAAATATTTT
TRBJ1-2	TRBV4-1	17	TRBD1	-	CASSQRTPGQGLDGYTF	TGCGCCAGCAGCCAGCGGACCCCGGGACAGGGGTTGGATGGCTACACCTTC
TRBJ2-7	TRBV5-1	13	-	-	CASSRLERGEQYF	TGCGCCAGCAGCAGACTGGAAAGGGGCGAGCAGTACTTC
TRBJ2-1	TRBV6-5	16	-	few	CASSYSNPRDYNEQFF	TGTGCCAGCAGTTACTCGAACCCCCGAGACTACAATGAGCAGTTCTTC
TRBJ2-2	TRBV11-2	15	-	few	CASSLDTGRTGELFF	TGTGCCAGCAGCTTAGATACAGGTCGCACCGGGGAGCTGTTTTTT
TRBJ2-2	TRBV6-1	16	-	-	CASSELTVRSTGELFF	TGTGCCAGCAGTGAACTTACGGTGAGGAGCACCGGGGAGCTGTTTTTT
TRBJ2-7	TRBV2	11	-	-	CAGRSSYEQYF	TGTGCCGGCCGCAGCTCCTACGAGCAGTACTTC
TRBJ2-7	TRBV2	14	TRBD1	-	CASSPDRVGYEQYF	TGTGCCAGCAGCCCGGACAGGGTCGGCTACGAGCAGTACTTC
TRBJ2-1	TRBV11-2	15	-	-	CASSLEGEFYNEQFF	TGTGCCAGCAGCTTAGAAGGGGAGTTTTACAATGAGCAGTTCTTC
TRBJ1-2	TRBV2	12	TRBD1	-	CAVDRVYSGYTF	TGTGCCGTGGACAGGGTGTATTCTGGCTACACCTTC
TRBJ2-3	TRBV6-5	14	-	-	CASSAPPFLDTQYF	TGTGCCAGCAGCGCGCCCCCTTTCTTGGATACGCAGTATTTT
TRBJ1-2	TRBV7-9	12	-	few	CASSAGRDGYTF	TGTGCCAGCAGCGCCGGGAGAGATGGCTACACCTTC
TRBJ2-5	TRBV6-6	16	-	few	CASSYGGRGGQETQYF	TGTGCCAGCAGTTACGGCGGTCGGGGAGGACAAGAGACCCAGTACTTC
TRBJ1-1	TRBV14	16	-	-	CASSQDFTTGIKWAFF	TGTGCCAGCAGCCAAGACTTTACAACAGGCATCAAGTGGGCTTTCTTT
TRBJ2-3	TRBV5-1	16	TRBD2	once	CASSLELAGSTDTQYF	TGCGCCAGCAGCTTGGAACTAGCGGGGAGCACAGATACGCAGTATTTT
TRBJ1-1	TRBV15	14	-	-	CATSRVSMGTEAFF	TGTGCCACCAGCAGAGTGTCGATGGGGACTGAAGCTTTCTTT
TRBJ2-3	TRBV11-2	15	TRBD1	large	CASSLGQGDLDTQYF	TGTGCCAGCAGCCTAGGACAGGGGGATCTGGATACGCAGTATTTT
TRBJ2-3	TRBV7-9	15	TRBD2	few	CASSWTSGGADTQYF	TGTGCCAGCAGCTGGACTAGCGGGGGGGCAGATACGCAGTATTTT
TRBJ2-1	TRBV7-6	15	-	few	CASTPGGRPGNEQFF	TGTGCCAGCACCCCTGGCGGGCGTCCGGGCAATGAGCAGTTCTTC
TRBJ2-3	TRBV6-1	15	-	-	CASSVLGGGSDTQYF	TGTGCCAGCAGCGTGCTAGGGGGGGGGTCAGATACGCAGTATTTT
TRBJ1-1	TRBV30	14	-	-	CAWSVRPLNTEAFF	TGTGCCTGGAGTGTACGCCCCCTGAACACTGAAGCTTTCTTT
TRBJ2-5	TRBV7-6	17	TRBD2	-	CASSLLSAGALQETQYF	TGTGCCAGCAGCTTATTATCAGCGGGGGCACTCCAAGAGACCCAGTACTTC
TRBJ2-1	TRBV7-2	15	TRBD2	-	CASSPGLASYNEQFF	TGTGCCAGCAGCCCGGGACTAGCTTCCTACAATGAGCAGTTCTTC
TRBJ2-7	TRBV27	14	-	-	CASSLQGANYEQYF	TGTGCCAGCAGTTTACAGGGAGCCAACTACGAGCAGTACTTC
TRBJ1-1	TRBV30	13	-	-	CAWNRASNTEAFF	TGTGCCTGGAACCGGGCCTCGAACACTGAAGCTTTCTTT
TRBJ2-2	TRBV5-6	14	-	once	CASSSGTRTGELFF	TGTGCCAGCAGCTCCGGGACAAGAACCGGGGAGCTGTTTTTT
TRBJ2-1	TRBV10-3	15	TRBD1	-	CAISGDRGGSNEQFF	TGTGCCATCAGTGGGGACAGGGGAGGTTCGAATGAGCAGTTCTTC
TRBJ2-3	TRBV4-1	16	-	-	CASSQVDMGFTDTQYF	TGCGCCAGCAGCCAAGTTGACATGGGCTTCACAGATACGCAGTATTTT
TRBJ1-5	TRBV6-5	13	-	-	CASSGQQNQPQHF	TGTGCCAGCAGCGGACAGCAAAATCAGCCCCAGCATTTT
TRBJ1-2	TRBV6-5	13	TRBD1	few	CASRGTGRDGYTF	TGTGCCAGCAGGGGGACAGGGAGGGACGGCTACACCTTC
TRBJ2-5	TRBV7-9	16	TRBD2	-	CASSPVGGRIGETQYF	TGTGCCAGCAGCCCAGTCGGGGGGAGAATCGGAGAGACCCAGTACTTC
TRBJ1-2	TRBV7-2	16	-	-	CASSSPRGGVDYGYTF	TGTGCCAGCAGCTCCCCGAGGGGGGGAGTCGACTATGGCTACACCTTC
TRBJ1-1	TRBV9	16	TRBD1	-	CASRKSGTAMNTEAFF	TGTGCCAGCAGGAAGAGCGGGACAGCTATGAACACTGAAGCTTTCTTT
TRBJ2-5	TRBV6-1	15	-	once	CASSEFRQNQETQYF	TGTGCCAGCAGTGAATTTAGGCAGAATCAAGAGACCCAGTACTTC
TRBJ1-1	TRBV7-9	15	-	-	CASSLGGASNTEAFF	TGTGCCAGCAGCTTGGGAGGGGCCTCGAACACTGAAGCTTTCTTT
TRBJ1-5	TRBV27	15	-	-	CASSFGVGINQPQHF	TGTGCCAGCAGTTTTGGGGTGGGCATCAATCAGCCCCAGCATTTT
TRBJ1-6	TRBV21-1	14	-	-	CASSNRTSNSPLHF	TGTGCCAGCAGCAACCGGACCTCTAATTCACCCCTCCACTTT
TRBJ2-7	TRBV11-2	14	-	-	CASSLVIGIYEQYF	TGTGCCAGCAGCTTAGTAATAGGGATCTACGAGCAGTACTTC
TRBJ2-4	TRBV7-5	15	-	few	CASSPGVGGQNIQYF	TGTGCCAGCAGCCCAGGGGTCGGCGGGCAAAACATTCAGTACTTC
TRBJ2-3	TRBV9	18	TRBD2	few	CASSVGPGLAGPTDTQYF	TGTGCCAGCAGCGTAGGGCCCGGGCTAGCGGGGCCCACAGATACGCAGTATTTT
TRBJ2-7	TRBV19	14	-	-	CASSRRDGVYEQYF	TGTGCCAGTAGTAGACGGGACGGCGTCTACGAGCAGTACTTC
TRBJ2-3	TRBV5-8	14	-	few	CASSLVIATDTQYF	TGTGCCAGCAGCTTGGTGATCGCCACAGATACGCAGTATTTT